A single T cell receptor (beta chain) is shown here with its context. No antigen is known for it. The germline V and J ends were trimmed by 2 bases and 5 bases, with 16 bases remaining between them. The CDR3 contains 15 residues. CDR1 is SGHRS and CDR2 is YFSETQ in the germline V gene. This sample was included in a study of T cell responses to AZD1222 COVID-19 vaccine. The protocol was immunoSEQ multiplex PCR, while the TCRdb copy is restricted to in-frame clones and leaves out a portion. Among under 150,000 clones listed, 89% were seen once. Overall study results and limits: Females outnumbered males among donors, who were mostly white British; clonal diversity was possibly underestimated.

Material: peripheral blood, obtained 28 days after the second AZD1222 dose. The chain is built from TRBV5-1 and TRBJ2-5; the D gene is possibly TRBD2 (6 bases). This TCR was recovered from an adult who received the AZD1222 COVID-19 vaccine. The CDR3 reads CASSFLTGGRETQYF. DNA for the CDR3: TGCGCCAGCAGCTTCCTGACTGGGGGGAGGGAGACCCAGTACTTC.